A single sample gave rise to the 10 T cell receptor beta chains below, sequenced in a study of T cells in Graves' hyperthyroidism and ophthalmopathy. RNA transcripts gave rise to amplified TCR beta CDR3 regions. TCR CDR3 regions were first amplified by RT-PCR with HTBI primers. TCRdb reprocessed the multiplex PCR reads via MiXCR and lists one record per CDR3 protein. This table has about 700,000 distinct CDR3 sequences, approximately 14% appearing once. Material: blood. Receptors were obtained from a woman younger than 35 with Graves' hyperthyroidism.

Only a few counts were recorded for this clonotype. The J gene is TRBJ1-1, the V gene TRBV6-1; possibly TRBD1 for D (5 bases). The CDR3 is 14 amino acids. V was cut by 3 bases and J by 7 bases, with 15 bases left in between. Germline-derived CDR1 and CDR2 are MNHNS and SASEGT. CDR3 sequence: CASSDPRRDYEAFF. In DNA form, the CDR3 reads TGTGCCAGCAGTGACCCAAGACGGGACTATGAAGCTTTCTTT.

This clonotype was counted once. An end of the junction differs from the germline gene, which may be a read error. V is TRBV9 and J is TRBJ2-2; tentative D call: TRBD1 (5 bases). Germline assignment: CDR1 SGDLS and CDR2 YYNGEE. The CDR3 contains 16 residues. Here the CDR3 DNA reads TGTACCAGCAGCGTAGCAAGGGGCTTGGACACCGGGGAGCTGTTTTTT. Translated: CTSSVARGLDTGELFF.

This clonotype has more than one count but fewer than ten. The CDR3 bases are TGTGCCAGTACTAGCGGGAACTACAATGAGCAGTTCTTC. Protein sequence: CASTSGNYNEQFF. The V call is TRBV6-1, the J call TRBJ2-1; TRBD2 matches at 10 bases. Trimming cost V 9 bases and J 3 bases; bases outside gene matches: 2. The CDR3 sequence is 13 residues long. Per germline, CDR1 MNHNS and CDR2 SASEGT.

V and J are TRBV24-1 and TRBJ2-2; the D gene is possibly TRBD2 (6 bases). Per the germline V gene, CDR1 is KGHDR and CDR2 is SFDVKD. The CDR3 is 14 amino acids. Between the trimmed V and J ends, which lost 7 bases and 6 bases, there was a span of 14 bases. The CDR3 spells CATSDQTRAGELFF. In nucleotides, the CDR3 is TGTGCCACCAGCGACCAGACTAGGGCCGGGGAGCTGTTTTTT.

At least ten counts were recorded for this clonotype. The V gene is TRBV6-2 or TRBV6-3, the J gene TRBJ2-3, with 10 bases lining up with TRBD2. V shed 4 bases and J 4 bases; nucleotides not matched to a gene: 5. Germline CDR1 reads MNHEY; CDR2 reads SVGEGT. The CDR3 loop spans 15 amino acids. In DNA, the CDR3 is TGTGCCAGCAGTTCCCCCGGGACTAGCGCAGATACGCAGTATTTT. Protein sequence: CASSSPGTSADTQYF.

This sequence joins TRBV11-2 and TRBJ2-1; D might be TRBD2 (5 bases). CDR1 and CDR2 from the germline V gene are SGHAT and FQNNGV. V shed 4 bases and J shed 10 bases, with 20 bases lying between them. There are 15 residues in the CDR3. The CDR3 DNA is TGTGCCAGCAGCTCTATACGCGGACTGCCTAGGGAGCAGTTCTTC. It is translated as CASSSIRGLPREQFF.

V gene TRBV19 combines with J gene TRBJ1-5, with D possibly TRBD1 on 5 matching bases. This CDR3 spans 16 amino acids. Trimming took 4 bases from V and 0 from J, leaving 13 bases between them. The germline V gene has CDR1 LNHDA and CDR2 SQIVND (reference sequence). The CDR3 sequence is CASSTTYRNSNQPQHF. The CDR3 coding sequence is TGTGCCAGTAGTACTACTTACAGGAATAGCAATCAGCCCCAGCATTTT.

This clonotype was recorded at least ten times. V is TRBV27 and J is TRBJ1-2; 7 bases match TRBD1. Germline CDR1 reads MNHEY; CDR2 reads SMNVEV (reference sequence). The CDR3 sequence is 13 residues long. The J segment lost 0 bases and the V segment lost 8 bases, leaving 3 bases of the junction unmatched. This CDR3 reads CASQGQSNYGYTF. CDR3 bases: TGTGCCAGCCAGGGACAGTCTAACTATGGCTACACCTTC.

This clonotype was counted a few times. The genes are TRBV9 and TRBJ1-5; 9 bases align to TRBD1. J lost 3 bases, V lost 7 bases, and 5 bases had no gene match. The CDR3 runs to 14 residues. Germline CDR1 and CDR2: SGDLS and YYNGEE. The DNA for the CDR3 is TGTGCCAGCGGAGGGACAGGGTTCAATCAGCCCCAGCATTTT. This gives the protein CASGGTGFNQPQHF.

This clonotype has a count of ten or more. The chain links TRBV20-1 to TRBJ1-3; 9 bases map to TRBD1. This CDR3 region has 16 residues. Germline CDR1 and CDR2: DFQATT and SNEGSKA (reference sequence). V was clipped by 6 bases and J by 3 bases; unmatched bases: 12. The CDR3 bases are TGCAGTGCGTCGTATGGGGGACAGGGAGGTGGAAACACCATATATTTT. The encoded protein is CSASYGGQGGGNTIYF.